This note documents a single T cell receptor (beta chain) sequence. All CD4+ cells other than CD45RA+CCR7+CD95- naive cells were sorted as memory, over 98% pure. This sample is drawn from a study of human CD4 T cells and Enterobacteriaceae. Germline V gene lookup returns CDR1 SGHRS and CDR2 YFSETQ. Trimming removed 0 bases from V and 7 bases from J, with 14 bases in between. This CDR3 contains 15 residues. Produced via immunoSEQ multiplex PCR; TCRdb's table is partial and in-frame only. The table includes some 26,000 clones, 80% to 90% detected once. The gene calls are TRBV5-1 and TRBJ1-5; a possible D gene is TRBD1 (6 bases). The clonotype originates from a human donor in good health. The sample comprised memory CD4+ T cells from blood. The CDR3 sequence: CASSLEAGEGQPQHF. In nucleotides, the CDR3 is TGCGCCAGCAGCTTGGAGGCAGGGGAGGGACAGCCCCAGCATTTT.